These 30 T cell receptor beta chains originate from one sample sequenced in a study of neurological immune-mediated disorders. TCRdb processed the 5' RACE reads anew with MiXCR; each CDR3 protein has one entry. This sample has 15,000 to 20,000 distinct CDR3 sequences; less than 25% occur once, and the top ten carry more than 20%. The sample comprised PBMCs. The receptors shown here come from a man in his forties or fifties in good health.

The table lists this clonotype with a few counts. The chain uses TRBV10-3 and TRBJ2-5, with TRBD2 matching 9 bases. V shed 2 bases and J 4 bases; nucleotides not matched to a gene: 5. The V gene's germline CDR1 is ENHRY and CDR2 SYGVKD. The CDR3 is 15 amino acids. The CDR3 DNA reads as TGTGCCATCAGTGAGGGCGGGAGGGCCGTAGAGACCCAGTACTTC. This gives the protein CAISEGGRAVETQYF.

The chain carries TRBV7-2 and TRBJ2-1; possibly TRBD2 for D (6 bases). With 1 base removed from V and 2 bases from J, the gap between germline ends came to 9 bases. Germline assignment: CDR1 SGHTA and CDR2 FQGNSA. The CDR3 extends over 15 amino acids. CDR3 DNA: TGTGCCAGCAGCTTAGTGGCGGGAACCTACAATGAGCAGTTCTTC. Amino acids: CASSLVAGTYNEQFF. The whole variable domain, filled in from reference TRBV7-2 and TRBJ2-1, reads GAGVSQSPSNKVTEKGKDVELRCDPISGHTALYWYRQSLGQGLEFLIYFQGNSAPDKSGLPSDRFSAERTGGSVSTLTIQRTQQEDSAVYLCASSLVAGTYNEQFFGPGTRLTVL.

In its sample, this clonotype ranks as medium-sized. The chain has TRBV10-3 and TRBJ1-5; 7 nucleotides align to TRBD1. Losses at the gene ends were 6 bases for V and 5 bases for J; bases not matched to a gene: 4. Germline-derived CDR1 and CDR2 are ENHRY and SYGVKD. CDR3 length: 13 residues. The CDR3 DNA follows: TGTGCCATCAGGGGGGACAGTTATCAGCCCCAGCATTTT. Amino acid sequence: CAIRGDSYQPQHF.

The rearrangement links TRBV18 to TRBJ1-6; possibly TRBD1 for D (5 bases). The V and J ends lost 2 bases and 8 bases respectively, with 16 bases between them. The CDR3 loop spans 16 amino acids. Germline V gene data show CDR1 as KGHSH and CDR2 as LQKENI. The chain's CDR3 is CASSPTRGGGHSPLHF. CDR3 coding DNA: TGTGCCAGCTCACCAACAAGGGGCGGAGGACATTCACCCCTCCACTTT.

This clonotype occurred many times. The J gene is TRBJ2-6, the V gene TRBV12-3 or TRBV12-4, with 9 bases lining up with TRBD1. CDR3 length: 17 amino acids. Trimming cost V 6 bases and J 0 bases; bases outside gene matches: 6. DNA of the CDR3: TGTGCCAGCAGGCGACAGGGGGTTTACTCTGGGGCCAACGTCCTGACTTTC. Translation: CASRRQGVYSGANVLTF.

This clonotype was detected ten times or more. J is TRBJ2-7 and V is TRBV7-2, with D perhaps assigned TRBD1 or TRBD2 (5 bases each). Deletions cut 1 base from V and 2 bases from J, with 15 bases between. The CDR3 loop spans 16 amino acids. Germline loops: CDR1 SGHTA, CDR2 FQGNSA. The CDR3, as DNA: TGTGCCAGCAGCTTAGTTTCTGGGGGTCTCACCTACGAGCAGTACTTC. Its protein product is CASSLVSGGLTYEQYF.

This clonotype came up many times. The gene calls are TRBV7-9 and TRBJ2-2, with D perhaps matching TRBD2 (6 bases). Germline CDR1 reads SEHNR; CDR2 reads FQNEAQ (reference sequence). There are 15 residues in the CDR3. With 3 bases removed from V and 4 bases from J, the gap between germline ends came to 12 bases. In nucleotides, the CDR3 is TGTGCCAGCAGCTTTGGCGGGATACCCACCGGGGAGCTGTTTTTT. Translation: CASSFGGIPTGELFF. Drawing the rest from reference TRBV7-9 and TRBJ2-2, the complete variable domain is DTGVSQNPRHKITKRGQNVTFRCDPISEHNRLYWYRQTLGQGPEFLTYFQNEAQLEKSRLLSDRFSAERPKGSFSTLEIQRTEQGDSAMYLCASSFGGIPTGELFFGEGSRLTVL.

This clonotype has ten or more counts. The CDR3 sequence: CSARQGGNQPQHF. For the CDR3, the DNA is TGCAGTGCTAGACAAGGGGGAAATCAGCCCCAGCATTTT. The J gene is TRBJ1-5, the V gene TRBV20-1; TRBD1 might be the D (6 bases). This CDR3 contains 13 residues. Trimming shortened V by 2 bases and J by 4 bases, and 9 bases separated the two germline ends. Germline lookup yields CDR1 DFQATT and CDR2 SNEGSKA (reference sequence).

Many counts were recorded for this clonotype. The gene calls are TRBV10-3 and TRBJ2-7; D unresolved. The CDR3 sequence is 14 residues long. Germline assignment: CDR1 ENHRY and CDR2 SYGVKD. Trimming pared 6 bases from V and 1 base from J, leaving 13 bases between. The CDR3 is CAISAAVVSYEQYF. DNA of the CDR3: TGTGCCATCAGCGCCGCCGTAGTTTCCTACGAGCAGTACTTC.

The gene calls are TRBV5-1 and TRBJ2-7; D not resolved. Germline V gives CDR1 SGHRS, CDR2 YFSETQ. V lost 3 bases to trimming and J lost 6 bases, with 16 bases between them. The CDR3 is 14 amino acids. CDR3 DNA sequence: TGCGCCAGCAGCTCCCTTTACGATTCGGGCGAGCAGTACTTC. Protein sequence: CASSSLYDSGEQYF.

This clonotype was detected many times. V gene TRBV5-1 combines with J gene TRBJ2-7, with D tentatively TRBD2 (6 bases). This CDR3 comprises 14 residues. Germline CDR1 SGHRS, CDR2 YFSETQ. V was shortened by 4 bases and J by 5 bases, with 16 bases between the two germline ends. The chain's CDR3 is CASSPGVGGDEQYF. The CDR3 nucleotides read TGCGCCAGCAGCCCCGGAGTCGGCGGGGACGAGCAGTACTTC.

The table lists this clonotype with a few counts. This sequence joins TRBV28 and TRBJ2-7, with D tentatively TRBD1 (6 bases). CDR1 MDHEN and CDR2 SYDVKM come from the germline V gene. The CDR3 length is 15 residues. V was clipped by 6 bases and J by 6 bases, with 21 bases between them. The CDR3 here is CASSPSNGGSGEQYF. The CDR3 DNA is TGTGCCAGCAGCCCAAGCAATGGGGGCTCCGGCGAGCAGTACTTC.

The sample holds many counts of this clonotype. CDR3: CSADRQGPYEQYF. As DNA, the CDR3 is TGCAGTGCTGACCGACAGGGCCCCTACGAGCAGTACTTC. J is TRBJ2-7 and V is TRBV20-1, with 7 bases that match TRBD1. The CDR3 has 13 amino acids. J lost 2 bases, V lost 5 bases, and 6 bases had no gene match. CDR1 is DFQATT and CDR2 is SNEGSKA in the germline V gene (reference sequence).

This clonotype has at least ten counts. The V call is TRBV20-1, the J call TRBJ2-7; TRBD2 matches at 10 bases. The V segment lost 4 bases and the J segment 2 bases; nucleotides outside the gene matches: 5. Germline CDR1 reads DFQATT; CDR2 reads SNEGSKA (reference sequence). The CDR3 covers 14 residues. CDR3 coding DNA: TGCAGTGCTACCATAGCGGGAGGTGCCTACGAGCAGTACTTC. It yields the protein CSATIAGGAYEQYF.

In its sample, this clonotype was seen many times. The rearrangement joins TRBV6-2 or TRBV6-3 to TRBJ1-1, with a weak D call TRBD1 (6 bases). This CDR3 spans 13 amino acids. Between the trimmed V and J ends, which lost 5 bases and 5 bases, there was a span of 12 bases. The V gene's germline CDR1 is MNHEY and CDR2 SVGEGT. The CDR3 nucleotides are TGTGCCAGCAGTGCCGACAGGAGGACTGAAGCTTTCTTT. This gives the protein CASSADRRTEAFF.

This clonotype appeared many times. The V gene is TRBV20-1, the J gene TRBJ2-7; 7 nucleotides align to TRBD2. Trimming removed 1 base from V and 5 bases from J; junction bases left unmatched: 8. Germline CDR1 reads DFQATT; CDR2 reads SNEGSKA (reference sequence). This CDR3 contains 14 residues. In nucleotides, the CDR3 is TGCAGTGCTAGAGCCCATACGGGGGGTAACGAGCAGTACTTC. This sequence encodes CSARAHTGGNEQYF.

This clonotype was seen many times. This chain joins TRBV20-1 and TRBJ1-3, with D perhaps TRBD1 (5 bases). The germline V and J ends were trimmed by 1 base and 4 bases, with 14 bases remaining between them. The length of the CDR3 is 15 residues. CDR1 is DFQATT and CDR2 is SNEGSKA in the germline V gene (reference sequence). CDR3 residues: CSARGDDRWGNTIYF. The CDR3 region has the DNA TGCAGTGCTAGAGGGGACGACCGTTGGGGAAACACCATATATTTT.

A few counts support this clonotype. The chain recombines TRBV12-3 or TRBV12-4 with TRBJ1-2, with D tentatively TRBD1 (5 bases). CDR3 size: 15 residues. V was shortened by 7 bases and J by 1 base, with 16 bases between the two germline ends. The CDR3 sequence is CASTETGGFNYGYTF. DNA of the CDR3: TGTGCCAGCACCGAAACCGGGGGGTTTAACTATGGCTACACCTTC.

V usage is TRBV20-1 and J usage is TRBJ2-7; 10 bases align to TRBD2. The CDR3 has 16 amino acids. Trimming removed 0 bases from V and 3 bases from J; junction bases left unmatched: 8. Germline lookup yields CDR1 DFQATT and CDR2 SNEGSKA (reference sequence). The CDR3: CSARDGASGSLYEQYF. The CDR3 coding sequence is TGCAGTGCTAGAGACGGGGCTAGCGGGAGCCTCTACGAGCAGTACTTC.

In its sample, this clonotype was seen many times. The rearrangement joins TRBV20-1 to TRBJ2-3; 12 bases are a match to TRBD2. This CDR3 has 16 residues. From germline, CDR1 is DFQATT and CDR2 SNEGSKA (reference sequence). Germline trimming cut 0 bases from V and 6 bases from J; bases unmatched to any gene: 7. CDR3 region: CSARDWGTSGRDTQYF. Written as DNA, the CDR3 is TGCAGTGCTAGAGATTGGGGCACTAGCGGGAGGGATACGCAGTATTTT.

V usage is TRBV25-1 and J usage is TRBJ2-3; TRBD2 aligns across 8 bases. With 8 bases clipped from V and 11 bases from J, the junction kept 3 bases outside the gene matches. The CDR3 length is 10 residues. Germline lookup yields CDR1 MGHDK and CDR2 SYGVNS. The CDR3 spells CASVSGKQYF. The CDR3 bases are TGTGCCAGCGTTAGCGGGAAGCAGTATTTT.

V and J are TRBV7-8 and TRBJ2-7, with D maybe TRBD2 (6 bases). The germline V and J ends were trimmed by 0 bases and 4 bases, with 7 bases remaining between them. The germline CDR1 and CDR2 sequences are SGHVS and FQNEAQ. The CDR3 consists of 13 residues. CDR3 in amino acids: CASSLARDYEQYF. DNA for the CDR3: TGTGCCAGCAGCTTAGCGCGGGATTACGAGCAGTACTTC. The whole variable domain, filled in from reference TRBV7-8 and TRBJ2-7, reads GAGVSQSPRYKVAKRGQDVALRCDPISGHVSLFWYQQALGQGPEFLTYFQNEAQLDKSGLPSDRFFAERPEGSVSTLKIQRTQQEDSAVYLCASSLARDYEQYFGPGTRLTVT.

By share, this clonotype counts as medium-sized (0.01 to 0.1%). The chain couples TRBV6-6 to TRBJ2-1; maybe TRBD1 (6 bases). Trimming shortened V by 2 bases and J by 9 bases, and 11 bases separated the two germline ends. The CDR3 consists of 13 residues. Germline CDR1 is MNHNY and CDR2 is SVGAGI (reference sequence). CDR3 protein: CASSYEYRAEQFF. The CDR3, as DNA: TGTGCCAGCAGTTACGAGTACAGGGCTGAGCAGTTCTTC.

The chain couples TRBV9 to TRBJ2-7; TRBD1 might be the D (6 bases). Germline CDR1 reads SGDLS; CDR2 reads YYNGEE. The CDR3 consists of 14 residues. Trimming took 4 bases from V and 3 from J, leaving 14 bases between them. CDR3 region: CASSLTGQYYEQYF. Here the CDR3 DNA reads TGTGCCAGCAGCCTCACCGGACAGTACTACGAGCAGTACTTC.

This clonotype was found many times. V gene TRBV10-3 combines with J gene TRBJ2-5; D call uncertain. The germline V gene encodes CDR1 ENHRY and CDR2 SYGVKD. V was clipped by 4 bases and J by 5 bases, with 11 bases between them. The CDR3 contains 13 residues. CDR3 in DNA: TGTGCCATCAGTGTAGTGGACCGGGAGACCCAGTACTTC. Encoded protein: CAISVVDRETQYF.

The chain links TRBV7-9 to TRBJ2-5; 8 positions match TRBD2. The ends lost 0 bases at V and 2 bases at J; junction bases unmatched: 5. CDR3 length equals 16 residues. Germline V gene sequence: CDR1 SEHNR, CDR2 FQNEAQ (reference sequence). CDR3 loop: CASSLALAGGQETQYF. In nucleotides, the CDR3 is TGTGCCAGCAGCTTAGCGCTCGCGGGAGGACAAGAGACCCAGTACTTC.

The CDR3 region is CASTTSRDTQYF. For the CDR3, the DNA is TGTGCCAGCACCACTTCTCGAGATACGCAGTATTTT. The rearrangement uses TRBV12-3 or TRBV12-4 and TRBJ2-3; D is undetermined. The V gene lost 7 bases and the J gene lost 5 bases, with 10 bases spanning the gap. This CDR3 is built from 12 residues.

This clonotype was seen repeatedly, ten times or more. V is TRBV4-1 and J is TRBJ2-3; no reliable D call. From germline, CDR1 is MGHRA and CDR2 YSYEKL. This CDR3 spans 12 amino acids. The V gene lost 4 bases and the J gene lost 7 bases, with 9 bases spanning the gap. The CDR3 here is CASSPDLNTQYF. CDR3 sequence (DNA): TGCGCCAGCAGCCCCGACCTCAATACGCAGTATTTT.

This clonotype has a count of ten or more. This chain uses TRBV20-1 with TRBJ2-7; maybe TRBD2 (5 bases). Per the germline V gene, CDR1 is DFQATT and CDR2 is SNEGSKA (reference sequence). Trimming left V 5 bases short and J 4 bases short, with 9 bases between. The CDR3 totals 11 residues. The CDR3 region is CSAWTVYEQYF. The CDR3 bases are TGCAGTGCTTGGACTGTTTACGAGCAGTACTTC.

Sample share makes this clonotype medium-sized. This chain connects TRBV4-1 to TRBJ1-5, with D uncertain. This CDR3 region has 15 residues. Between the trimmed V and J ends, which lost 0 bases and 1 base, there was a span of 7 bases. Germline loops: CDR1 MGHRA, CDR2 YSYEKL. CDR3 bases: TGCGCCAGCAGCCAAGATCCTAGGAGCAATCAGCCCCAGCATTTT. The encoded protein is CASSQDPRSNQPQHF.